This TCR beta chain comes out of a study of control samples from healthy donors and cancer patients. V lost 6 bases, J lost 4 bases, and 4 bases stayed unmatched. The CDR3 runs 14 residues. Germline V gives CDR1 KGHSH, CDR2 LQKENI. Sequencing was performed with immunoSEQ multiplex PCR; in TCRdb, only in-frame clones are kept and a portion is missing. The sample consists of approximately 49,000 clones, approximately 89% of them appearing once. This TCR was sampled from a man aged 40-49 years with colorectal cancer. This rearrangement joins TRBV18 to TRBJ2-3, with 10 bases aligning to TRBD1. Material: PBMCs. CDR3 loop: CASSPGQGSDTQYF. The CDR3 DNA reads TGTGCCAGCTCCCCGGGACAGGGGTCAGATACGCAGTATTTT.